This T cell receptor (beta chain) was sequenced in a study of OX40 agonist ivuxolimab in advanced cancers. CDR1 and CDR2 from the germline V gene are GTSNPN and SVGIG (reference sequence). This CDR3 has 14 residues. Trimming took 1 base from V and 2 from J, leaving 11 bases between them. Study-level points and caveats: The expanded peripheral T cells' antigen specificity was not determined.

TCRdb keeps only in-frame clones here, not all; method: immunoSEQ multiplex PCR. The sample yields some 73,000 clones, 75% to 90% seen once. For this clone: What it binds is not known.

This clonotype originated in an adult with an advanced solid tumor such as melanoma, head and neck, liver or kidney cancer. The starting material was CD4+ or CD8+ T cells sorted from blood, obtained in a trial of the OX40 agonist ivuxolimab. The genes are TRBV30 and TRBJ2-5; no reliable D call. The CDR3 protein is CAWSDTSNQETQYF. The DNA for the CDR3 is TGTGCCTGGAGTGATACCTCTAATCAAGAGACCCAGTACTTC.